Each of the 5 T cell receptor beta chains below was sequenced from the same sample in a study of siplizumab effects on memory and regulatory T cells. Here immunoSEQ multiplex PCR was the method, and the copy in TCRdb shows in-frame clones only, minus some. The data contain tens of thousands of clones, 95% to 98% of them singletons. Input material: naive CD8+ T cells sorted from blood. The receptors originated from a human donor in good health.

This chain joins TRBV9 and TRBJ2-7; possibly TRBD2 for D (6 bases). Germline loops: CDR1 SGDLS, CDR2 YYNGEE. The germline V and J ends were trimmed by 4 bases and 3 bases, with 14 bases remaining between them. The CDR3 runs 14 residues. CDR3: CASSPAAGHYEQYF. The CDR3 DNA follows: TGTGCCAGCAGCCCCGCTGCGGGGCACTACGAGCAGTACTTC.

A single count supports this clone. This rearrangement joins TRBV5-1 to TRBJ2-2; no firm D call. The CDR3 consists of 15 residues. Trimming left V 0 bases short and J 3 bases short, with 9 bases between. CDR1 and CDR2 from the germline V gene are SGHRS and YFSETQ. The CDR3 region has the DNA TGCGCCAGCAGCTTGGAGGGAACGTACACCGGGGAGCTGTTTTTT. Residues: CASSLEGTYTGELFF.

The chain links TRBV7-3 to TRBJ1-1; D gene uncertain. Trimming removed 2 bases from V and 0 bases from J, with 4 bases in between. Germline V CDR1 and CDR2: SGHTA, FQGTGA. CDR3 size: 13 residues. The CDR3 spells CASSLSVNTEAFF. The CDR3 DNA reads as TGTGCCAGCAGCTTATCAGTGAACACTGAAGCTTTCTTT.

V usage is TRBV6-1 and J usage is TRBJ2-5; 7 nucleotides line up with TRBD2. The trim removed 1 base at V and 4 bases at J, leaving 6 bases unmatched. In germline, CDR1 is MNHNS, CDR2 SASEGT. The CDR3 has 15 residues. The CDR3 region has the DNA TGTGCCAGCAGTGAAGTCAGGACGGGGGGAGAGACCCAGTACTTC. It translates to CASSEVRTGGETQYF.

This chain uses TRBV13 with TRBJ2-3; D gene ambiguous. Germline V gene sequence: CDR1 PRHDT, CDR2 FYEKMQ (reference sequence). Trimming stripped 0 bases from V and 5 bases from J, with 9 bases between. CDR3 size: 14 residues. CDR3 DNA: TGTGCCAGCAGCTTAGGCCCGGGTGGAGATACGCAGTATTTT. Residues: CASSLGPGGDTQYF. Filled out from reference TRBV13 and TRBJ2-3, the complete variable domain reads AAGVIQSPRHLIKEKRETATLKCYPIPRHDTVYWYQQGPGQDPQFLISFYEKMQSDKGSIPDRFSAQQFSDYHSELNMSSLELGDSALYFCASSLGPGGDTQYFGPGTRLTVL.